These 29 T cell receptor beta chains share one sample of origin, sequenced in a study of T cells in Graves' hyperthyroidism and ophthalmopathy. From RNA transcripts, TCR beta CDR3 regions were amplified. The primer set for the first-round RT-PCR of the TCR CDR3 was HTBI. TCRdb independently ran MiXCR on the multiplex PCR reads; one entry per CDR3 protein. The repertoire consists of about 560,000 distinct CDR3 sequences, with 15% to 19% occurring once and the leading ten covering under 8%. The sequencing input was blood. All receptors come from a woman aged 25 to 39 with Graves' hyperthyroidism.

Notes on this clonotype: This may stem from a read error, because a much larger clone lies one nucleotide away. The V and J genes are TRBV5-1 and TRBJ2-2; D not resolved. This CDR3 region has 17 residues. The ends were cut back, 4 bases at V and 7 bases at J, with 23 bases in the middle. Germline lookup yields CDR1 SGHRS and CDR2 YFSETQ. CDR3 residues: CASSRFQTLGQDGELFF. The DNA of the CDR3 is TGCGCCAGCAGCCGATTCCAGACCCTAGGGCAGGACGGGGAGCTGTTTTTT.

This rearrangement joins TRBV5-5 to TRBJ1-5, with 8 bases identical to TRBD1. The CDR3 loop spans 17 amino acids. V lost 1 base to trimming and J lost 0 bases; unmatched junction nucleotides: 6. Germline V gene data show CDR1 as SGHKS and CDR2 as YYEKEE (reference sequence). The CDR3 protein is CASSLRPGGVSNQPQHF. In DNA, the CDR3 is TGTGCCAGCAGCTTGAGGCCAGGGGGCGTTAGCAATCAGCCCCAGCATTTT.

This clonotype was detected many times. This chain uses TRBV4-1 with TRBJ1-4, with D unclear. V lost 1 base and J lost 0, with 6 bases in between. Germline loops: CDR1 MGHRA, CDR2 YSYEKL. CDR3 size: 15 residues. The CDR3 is CASSQGWATNEKLFF. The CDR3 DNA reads TGCGCCAGCAGCCAAGGCTGGGCAACTAATGAAAAACTGTTTTTT.

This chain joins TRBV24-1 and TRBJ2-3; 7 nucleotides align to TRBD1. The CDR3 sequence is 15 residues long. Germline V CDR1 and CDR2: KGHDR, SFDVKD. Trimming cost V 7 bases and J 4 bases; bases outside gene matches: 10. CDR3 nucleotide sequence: TGTGCCACCAGCGACAGGGCTCCCGTCGCAGATACGCAGTATTTT. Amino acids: CATSDRAPVADTQYF.

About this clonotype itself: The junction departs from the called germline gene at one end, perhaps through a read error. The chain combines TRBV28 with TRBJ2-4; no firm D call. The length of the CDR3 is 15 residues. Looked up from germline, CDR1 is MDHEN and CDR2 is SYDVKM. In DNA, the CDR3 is TGTGCCAGCAGTGCGTTTCGGGCCGCCAAAAACATTCGGTACTTC. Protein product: CASSAFRAAKNIRYF.

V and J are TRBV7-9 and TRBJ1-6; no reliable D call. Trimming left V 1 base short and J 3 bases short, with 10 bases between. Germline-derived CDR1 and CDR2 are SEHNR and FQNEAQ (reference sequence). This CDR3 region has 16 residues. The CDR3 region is CASSLDGAFYNSPLHF. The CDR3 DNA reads TGTGCCAGCAGCTTAGATGGAGCCTTCTATAATTCACCCCTCCACTTT.

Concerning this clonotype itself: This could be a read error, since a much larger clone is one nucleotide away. Here the CDR3 reads CASSFPGGFNTQYF. DNA for the CDR3: TGTGCCAGCAGTTTCCCGGGGGGGTTTAATACGCAGTATTTT. The chain couples TRBV12-3 or TRBV12-4 to TRBJ2-3, with 8 bases identical to TRBD2. There are 14 residues in the CDR3. V shed 3 bases, J shed 7 bases, and the junction held 6 bases outside the gene matches.

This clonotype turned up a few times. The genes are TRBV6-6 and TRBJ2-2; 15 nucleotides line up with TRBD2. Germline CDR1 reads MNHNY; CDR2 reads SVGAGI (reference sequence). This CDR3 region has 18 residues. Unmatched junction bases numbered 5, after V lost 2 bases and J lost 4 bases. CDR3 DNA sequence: TGTGCCAGCAGTTACACGGGACTAGCGGGAGGTAGCACCGGGGAGCTGTTTTTT. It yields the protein CASSYTGLAGGSTGELFF.

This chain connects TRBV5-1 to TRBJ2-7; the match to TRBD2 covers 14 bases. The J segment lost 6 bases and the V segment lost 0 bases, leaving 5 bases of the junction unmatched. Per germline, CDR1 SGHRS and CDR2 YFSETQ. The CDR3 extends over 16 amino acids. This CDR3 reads CASSLGLGLAGGEQYF. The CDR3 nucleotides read TGCGCCAGCAGCTTGGGTTTAGGACTAGCGGGAGGCGAGCAGTACTTC. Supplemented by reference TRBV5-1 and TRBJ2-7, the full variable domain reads KAGVTQTPRYLIKTRGQQVTLSCSPISGHRSVSWYQQTPGQGLQFLFEYFSETQRNKGNFPGRFSGRQFSNSRSEMNVSTLELGDSALYLCASSLGLGLAGGEQYFGPGTRLTVT.

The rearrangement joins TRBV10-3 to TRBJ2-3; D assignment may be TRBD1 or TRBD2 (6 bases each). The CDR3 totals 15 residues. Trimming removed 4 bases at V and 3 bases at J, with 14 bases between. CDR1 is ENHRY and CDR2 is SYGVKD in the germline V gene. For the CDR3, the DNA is TGTGCCATCAGTGCACTAGCAGGGGCAACAGATACGCAGTATTTT. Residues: CAISALAGATDTQYF.

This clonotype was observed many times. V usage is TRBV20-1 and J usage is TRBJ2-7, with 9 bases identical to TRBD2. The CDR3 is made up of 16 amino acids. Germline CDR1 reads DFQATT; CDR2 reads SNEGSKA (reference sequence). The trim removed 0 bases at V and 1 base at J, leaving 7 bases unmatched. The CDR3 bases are TGCAGTGCTAGAGATCCCCTAGCGGGACTATCCTACGAGCAGTACTTC. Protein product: CSARDPLAGLSYEQYF.

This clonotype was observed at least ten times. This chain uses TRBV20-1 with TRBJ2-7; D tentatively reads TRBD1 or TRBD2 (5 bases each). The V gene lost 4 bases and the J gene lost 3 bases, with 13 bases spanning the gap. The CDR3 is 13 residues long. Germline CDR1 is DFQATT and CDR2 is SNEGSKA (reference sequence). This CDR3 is CSATQRGVYEQYF. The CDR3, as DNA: TGCAGTGCTACCCAGAGGGGAGTCTACGAGCAGTACTTC.

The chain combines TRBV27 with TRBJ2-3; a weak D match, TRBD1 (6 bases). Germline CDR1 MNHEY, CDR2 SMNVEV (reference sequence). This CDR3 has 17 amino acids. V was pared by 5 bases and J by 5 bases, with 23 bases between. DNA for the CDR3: TGTGCCAGCAGTGATAGTCTGACAGGCCCCATGGTAGATACGCAGTATTTT. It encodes CASSDSLTGPMVDTQYF.

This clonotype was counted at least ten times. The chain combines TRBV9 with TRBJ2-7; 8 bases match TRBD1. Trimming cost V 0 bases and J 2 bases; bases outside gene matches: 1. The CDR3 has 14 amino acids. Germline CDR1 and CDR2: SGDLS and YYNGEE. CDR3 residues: CASSVGTGPYEQYF. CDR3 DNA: TGTGCCAGCAGCGTAGGGACAGGGCCCTACGAGCAGTACTTC.

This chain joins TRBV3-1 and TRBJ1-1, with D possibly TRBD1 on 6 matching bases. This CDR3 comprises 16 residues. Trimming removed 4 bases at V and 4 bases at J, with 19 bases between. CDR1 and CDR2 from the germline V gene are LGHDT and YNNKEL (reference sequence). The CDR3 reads CASSPYPGGRVTEAFF. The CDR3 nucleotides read TGTGCCAGCAGCCCATACCCCGGGGGGCGGGTCACTGAAGCTTTCTTT.

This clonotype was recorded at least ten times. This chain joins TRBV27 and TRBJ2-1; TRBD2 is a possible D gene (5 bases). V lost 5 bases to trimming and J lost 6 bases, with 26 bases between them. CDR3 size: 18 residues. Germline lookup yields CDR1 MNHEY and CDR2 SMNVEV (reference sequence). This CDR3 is CASSRQLGPLGAFNEQFF. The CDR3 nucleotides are TGTGCCAGCAGTCGACAACTCGGTCCACTAGGCGCTTTCAATGAGCAGTTCTTC.

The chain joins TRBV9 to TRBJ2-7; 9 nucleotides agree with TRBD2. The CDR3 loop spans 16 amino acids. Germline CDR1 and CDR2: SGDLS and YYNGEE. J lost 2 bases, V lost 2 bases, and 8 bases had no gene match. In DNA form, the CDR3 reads TGTGCCAGCAGCGTTGAATCTAGCGGGAAGCCCTACGAGCAGTACTTC. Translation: CASSVESSGKPYEQYF.

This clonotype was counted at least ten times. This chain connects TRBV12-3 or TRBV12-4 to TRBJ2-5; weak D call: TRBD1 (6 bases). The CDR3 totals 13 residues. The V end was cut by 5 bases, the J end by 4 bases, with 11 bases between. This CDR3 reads CASSPQGTETQYF. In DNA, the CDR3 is TGTGCCAGCAGTCCACAGGGAACAGAGACCCAGTACTTC.

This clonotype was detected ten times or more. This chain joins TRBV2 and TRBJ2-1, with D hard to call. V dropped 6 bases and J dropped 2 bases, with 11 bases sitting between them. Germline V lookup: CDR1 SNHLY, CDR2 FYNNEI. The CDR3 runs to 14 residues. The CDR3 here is CASSDLETYNEQFF. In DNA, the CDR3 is TGTGCCAGCAGCGACCTAGAAACCTACAATGAGCAGTTCTTC.

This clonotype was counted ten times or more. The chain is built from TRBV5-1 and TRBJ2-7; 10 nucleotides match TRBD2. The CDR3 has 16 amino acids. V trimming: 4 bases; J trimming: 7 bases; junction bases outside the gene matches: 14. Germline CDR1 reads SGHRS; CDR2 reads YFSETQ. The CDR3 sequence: CASSIPLAGGGQEQYF. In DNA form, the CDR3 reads TGCGCCAGCAGCATACCCTTAGCGGGAGGTGGTCAGGAGCAGTACTTC.

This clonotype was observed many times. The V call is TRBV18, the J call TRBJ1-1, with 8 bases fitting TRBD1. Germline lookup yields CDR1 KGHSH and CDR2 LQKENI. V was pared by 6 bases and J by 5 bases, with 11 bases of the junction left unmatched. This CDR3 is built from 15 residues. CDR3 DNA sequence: TGTGCCAGCTCTTACCTAGGACAGGGCTGGACTGAAGCTTTCTTT. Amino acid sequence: CASSYLGQGWTEAFF.

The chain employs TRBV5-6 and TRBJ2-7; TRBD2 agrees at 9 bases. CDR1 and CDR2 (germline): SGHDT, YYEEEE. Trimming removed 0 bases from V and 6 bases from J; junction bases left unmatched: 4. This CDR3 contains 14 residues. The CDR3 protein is CASSLVAGESEQYF. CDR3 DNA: TGTGCCAGCAGCTTGGTAGCGGGAGAGAGCGAGCAGTACTTC.

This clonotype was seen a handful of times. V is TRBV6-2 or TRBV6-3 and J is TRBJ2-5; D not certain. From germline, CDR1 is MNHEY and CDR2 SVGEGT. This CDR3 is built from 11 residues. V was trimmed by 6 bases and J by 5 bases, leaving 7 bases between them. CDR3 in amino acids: CASRVGETQYF. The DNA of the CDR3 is TGTGCCAGCAGGGTCGGGGAGACCCAGTACTTC.

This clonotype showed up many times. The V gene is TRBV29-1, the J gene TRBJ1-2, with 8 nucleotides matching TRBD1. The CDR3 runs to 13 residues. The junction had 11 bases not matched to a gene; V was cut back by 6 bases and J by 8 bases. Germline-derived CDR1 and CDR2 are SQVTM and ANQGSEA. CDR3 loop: CSVQFQGARGYTF. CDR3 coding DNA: TGCAGCGTACAGTTTCAGGGGGCGCGGGGCTACACCTTC.

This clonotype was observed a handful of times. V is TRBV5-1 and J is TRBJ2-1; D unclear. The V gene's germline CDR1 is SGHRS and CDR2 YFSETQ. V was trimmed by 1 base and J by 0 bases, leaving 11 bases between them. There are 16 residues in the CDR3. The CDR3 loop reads CASSLISRVSYNEQFF. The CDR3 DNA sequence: TGCGCCAGCAGCTTGATTTCGCGCGTCTCCTACAATGAGCAGTTCTTC.

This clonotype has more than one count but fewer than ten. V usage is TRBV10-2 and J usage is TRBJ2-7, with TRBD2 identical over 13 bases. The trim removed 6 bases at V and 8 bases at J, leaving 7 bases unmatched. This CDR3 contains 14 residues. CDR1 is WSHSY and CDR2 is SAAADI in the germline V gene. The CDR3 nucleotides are TGCGCCAGCAGAAACGGGACTAGCGGGGCAAAGCAGTACTTC. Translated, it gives CASRNGTSGAKQYF.

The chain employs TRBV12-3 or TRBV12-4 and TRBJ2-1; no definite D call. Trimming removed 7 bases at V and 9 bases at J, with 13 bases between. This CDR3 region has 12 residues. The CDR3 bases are TGTGCCAGCATTCTCGGACGAGGTGAGCAGTTCTTC. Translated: CASILGRGEQFF.

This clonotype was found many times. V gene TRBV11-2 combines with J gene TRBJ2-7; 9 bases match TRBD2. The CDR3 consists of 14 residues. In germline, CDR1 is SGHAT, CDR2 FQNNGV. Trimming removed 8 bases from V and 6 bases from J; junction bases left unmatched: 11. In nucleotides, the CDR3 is TGTGCCAGCCGTTCTTTGCGGGAGGGCCTCGAGCAGTACTTC. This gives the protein CASRSLREGLEQYF.

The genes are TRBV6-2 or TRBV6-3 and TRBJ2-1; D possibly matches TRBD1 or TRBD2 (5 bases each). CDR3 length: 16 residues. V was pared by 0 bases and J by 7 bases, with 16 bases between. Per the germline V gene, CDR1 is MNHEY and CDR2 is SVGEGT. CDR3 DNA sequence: TGTGCCAGCAGTTACTCTCGACAGTGGACGGGGAATGAGCAGTTCTTC. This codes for CASSYSRQWTGNEQFF.